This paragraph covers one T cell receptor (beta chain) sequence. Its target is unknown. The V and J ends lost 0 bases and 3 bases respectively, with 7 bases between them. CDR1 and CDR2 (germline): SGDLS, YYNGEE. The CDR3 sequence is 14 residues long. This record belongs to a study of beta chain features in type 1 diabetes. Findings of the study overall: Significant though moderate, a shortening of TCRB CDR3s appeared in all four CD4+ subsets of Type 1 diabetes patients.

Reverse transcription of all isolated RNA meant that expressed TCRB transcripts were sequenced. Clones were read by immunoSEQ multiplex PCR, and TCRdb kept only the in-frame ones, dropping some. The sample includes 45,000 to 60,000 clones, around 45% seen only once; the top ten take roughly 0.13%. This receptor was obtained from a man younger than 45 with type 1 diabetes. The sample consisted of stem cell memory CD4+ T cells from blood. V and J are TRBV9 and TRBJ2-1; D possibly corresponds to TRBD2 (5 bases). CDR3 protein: CASSVAGNYNEQFF. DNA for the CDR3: TGTGCCAGCAGCGTAGCGGGGAACTACAATGAGCAGTTCTTC.